What follows describes a single T cell receptor (beta chain). This sample is part of a study of blood T cell repertoires in COVID-19. Study in general: There were acute and convalescent COVID-19 samples, and they came from the United States, Italy and Spain.

V lost 1 base and J lost 2; bases outside the gene matches: 4. CDR1 is SGHAT and CDR2 is FQNNGV in the germline V gene. The CDR3 loop spans 16 amino acids. Cohorts were determined from participant-reported clinical history. Clones were sequenced by immunoSEQ multiplex PCR, and TCRdb holds only the in-frame ones, with some missing. The repertoire consists of 300,000 to 450,000 clones, with roughly 90% occurring once and the leading ten covering approximately 1%. J is TRBJ2-3 and V is TRBV11-2; the match to TRBD2 covers 9 bases. Material for sequencing was PBMCs or T cells enriched from blood (not recorded which). The sequence was obtained from a woman aged 25-40 years who had been exposed to COVID-19. The CDR3: CASSLGLAGFTDTQYF. CDR3 DNA sequence: TGTGCCAGCAGCTTAGGGCTAGCGGGGTTCACAGATACGCAGTATTTT.